The 16 T cell receptor beta chains below were found in one sample sequenced in a study. One entry per CDR3 protein results from TCRdb running MiXCR on the 5' RACE reads. The data hold roughly 44,000 distinct CDR3 sequences, with 29% observed a single time. The sequenced material came from memory CD4+ T cells sorted from a lymph node. Subset specified: memory CD4+ T cells, CD4+CD45RO+CD25-. Receptors were obtained from a female donor with breast cancer.

This clonotype was seen a few times. This chain connects TRBV6-1 to TRBJ2-6; TRBD1 aligns across 10 bases. In germline, CDR1 is MNHNS, CDR2 SASEGT. Unmatched junction bases numbered 5, after V lost 10 bases and J lost 2 bases. The CDR3 is made up of 15 amino acids. CDR3 nucleotide sequence: TGTGCCACCTTGACAGGGGGCGCTGGGGCCAACGTCCTGACTTTC. Its translation is CATLTGGAGANVLTF.

This clonotype has more than one count but fewer than ten. This chain links TRBV7-6 with TRBJ2-2, with 8 nucleotides matching TRBD2. CDR3 length: 14 residues. V lost 8 bases to trimming and J lost 3 bases; unmatched junction nucleotides: 5. Germline values: CDR1 SGHVS, CDR2 FNYEAQ. The CDR3, as DNA: TGTGCCAGCGGGGGGACTAGTCACACCGGGGAGCTGTTTTTT. Protein product: CASGGTSHTGELFF.

V and J are TRBV20-1 and TRBJ2-1, with a tentative D call TRBD2 (5 bases). V lost 3 bases, J lost 8 bases, and 8 bases lay in between. Germline assignment: CDR1 DFQATT and CDR2 SNEGSKA (reference sequence). The CDR3 has 11 amino acids. The CDR3 reads CSASKRDEQFF. CDR3 nucleotides: TGCAGTGCTAGTAAGAGGGATGAGCAGTTCTTC.

For this clonotype: A read error is possible here, since a much larger clone lies one base away. The rearrangement links TRBV5-1 to TRBJ1-2, with a tentative D call TRBD1 (6 bases). Looked up from germline, CDR1 is SGHRS and CDR2 is YFSETQ. Between the trimmed V and J ends, which lost 7 bases and 14 bases, there was a span of 27 bases. The CDR3 consists of 14 residues. CDR3 loop: CASCSGQSPGSRTF. The CDR3 coding sequence is TGCGCCAGCTGCTCCGGACAGAGCCCTGGGTCTAGGACCTTC.

The J gene is TRBJ1-2, the V gene TRBV7-9, with 9 positions matching TRBD1. The CDR3 consists of 14 residues. V lost 4 bases, J lost 4 bases, and 4 bases stayed unmatched. Looked up from germline, CDR1 is SEHNR and CDR2 is FQNEAQ (reference sequence). CDR3 region: CASSSLDRGYGYTF. DNA of the CDR3: TGTGCCAGCAGCTCGCTGGACAGGGGCTATGGCTACACCTTC.

The table lists this clonotype with a few counts. This chain joins TRBV15 and TRBJ2-4; D might be TRBD2 (6 bases). Trimming pared 5 bases from V and 13 bases from J, leaving 15 bases between. Germline CDR1 reads LNHNV; CDR2 reads YYDKDF (reference sequence). The CDR3 has 12 residues. DNA for the CDR3: TGTGCCACCAGCGGCCGGCGGGAATCCCAGTACTTC. This encodes CATSGRRESQYF.

In this sample, this clonotype turned up a few times. The V and J genes are TRBV27 and TRBJ1-1, with a weak D call TRBD1 (6 bases). Germline V gene lookup returns CDR1 MNHEY and CDR2 SMNVEV (reference sequence). The CDR3 covers 13 residues. Deletions cut 7 bases from V and 6 bases from J, with 15 bases between. This chain's CDR3 is CASTSRGFPEAFF. CDR3 bases: TGTGCCAGCACCTCTAGGGGGTTCCCTGAAGCTTTCTTT.

V usage is TRBV5-1 and J usage is TRBJ2-1; a weak D match, TRBD2 (5 bases). V dropped 1 base and J dropped 2 bases, with 16 bases sitting between them. Germline V gene data show CDR1 as SGHRS and CDR2 as YFSETQ. This CDR3 comprises 17 residues. The CDR3 loop is CASSLSPSGQAYNEQFF. In nucleotides, the CDR3 is TGCGCCAGCAGCTTGTCCCCCAGCGGCCAGGCCTACAATGAGCAGTTCTTC.

This clonotype was seen a few times. V is TRBV12-3 or TRBV12-4 and J is TRBJ1-4; 7 bases are shared with TRBD1. The CDR3 totals 15 residues. After removal of 4 bases from V and 7 bases from J, the junction contained 9 bases not matched to a gene. The CDR3 sequence: CASSSFYRGGEKLFF. CDR3 in DNA: TGTGCCAGCAGTTCCTTTTACAGGGGAGGTGAAAAACTGTTTTTT.

This rearrangement joins TRBV7-9 to TRBJ2-7; D unresolved. This CDR3 is built from 15 residues. V lost 5 bases and J 4 bases, leaving 18 bases between the germline ends. Germline CDR1 and CDR2: SEHNR and FQNEAQ (reference sequence). CDR3 protein: CASSPPAPSLYEQYF. Here the CDR3 DNA reads TGTGCCAGCAGCCCCCCCGCCCCTTCCCTATACGAGCAGTACTTC.

This clonotype was picked up one time. The V call is TRBV7-8, the J call TRBJ2-5; D perhaps matches TRBD1 (7 bases). The CDR3 consists of 14 residues. V lost 1 base, J lost 5 bases, and 11 bases lay in between. From germline, CDR1 is SGHVS and CDR2 FQNEAQ. The CDR3 bases are TGTGCCAGCAGCTTAGGGAGGGGGCTGGAGACCCAGTACTTC. Amino acids: CASSLGRGLETQYF.

The rearrangement uses TRBV5-1 and TRBJ2-4; 9 bases align to TRBD2. The junction had 8 bases not matched to a gene; V was cut back by 0 bases and J by 1 base. The CDR3 covers 18 residues. The germline V gene encodes CDR1 SGHRS and CDR2 YFSETQ. This CDR3 reads CASSLVVRGGLAKNIQYF. The CDR3 DNA sequence: TGCGCCAGCAGCTTGGTGGTGCGGGGGGGCCTGGCCAAAAACATTCAGTACTTC.

This clonotype was detected only a few times. This chain joins TRBV12-3 or TRBV12-4 and TRBJ2-2; the D is unclear. V was cut by 5 bases and J by 6 bases, with 10 bases left in between. The CDR3 has 13 residues. The CDR3 nucleotides are TGTGCCAGCAGTAATTTAGGTTCCGGGGAGCTGTTTTTT. Translating it yields CASSNLGSGELFF.

This chain uses TRBV6-1 with TRBJ1-6, with D possibly being TRBD1 (5 bases). The CDR3 contains 14 residues. V lost 7 bases, J lost 8 bases, and 15 bases lay in between. Germline CDR1 reads MNHNS; CDR2 reads SASEGT. CDR3 in DNA: TGTGCCAGCATGGGACCGTTGGGTCATTCACCCCTCCACTTT. Encoded protein: CASMGPLGHSPLHF.

This chain links TRBV7-2 with TRBJ2-4; TRBD1 matches 9 bases. This CDR3 is 18 amino acids long. V trimming: 0 bases; J trimming: 4 bases; junction bases outside the gene matches: 10. From germline, CDR1 is SGHTA and CDR2 FQGNSA. CDR3 region: CASSLAPYRGRGKNIQYF. Written as DNA, the CDR3 is TGTGCCAGCAGCTTAGCTCCCTACAGGGGGCGAGGGAAAAACATTCAGTACTTC. The whole variable domain, filled in from reference TRBV7-2 and TRBJ2-4, reads GAGVSQSPSNKVTEKGKDVELRCDPISGHTALYWYRQSLGQGLEFLIYFQGNSAPDKSGLPSDRFSAERTGGSVSTLTIQRTQQEDSAVYLCASSLAPYRGRGKNIQYFGAGTRLSVL.

The V and J genes are TRBV7-9 and TRBJ2-6, with D possibly being TRBD2 (5 bases). Germline V gives CDR1 SEHNR, CDR2 FQNEAQ (reference sequence). V was pared by 5 bases and J by 0 bases, with 17 bases between. CDR3 length: 18 residues. The CDR3 loop is CASSQLDGLISGANVLTF. The CDR3 nucleotides are TGTGCCAGCAGCCAGCTCGATGGACTGATCTCTGGGGCCAACGTCCTGACTTTC.